A selection of T cell receptor beta chains follows, all from one sample in a study of blood T cell repertoires in COVID-19. The assay was immunoSEQ multiplex PCR, and TCRdb's table has in-frame clones only and misses some. The profile shows 100,000 to 150,000 clones, about 79% of them singletons. Sequencing was done on a sample of peripheral blood. These receptors originate from a man aged 35 to 55 with active or convalescent COVID-19. The CDR3 runs from the conserved cysteine through the conserved F or W. Fields, in order: clone size, CDR3 length, V gene, J gene, CDR3 protein. The size field is filled for only some rows; it gives once, few, many or a size class.

clone size: once
CDR3 length: 14
V gene: TRBV19
J gene: TRBJ2-5
CDR3 protein: CASRTQGAGETQYF

clone size: -
CDR3 length: 14
V gene: TRBV19
J gene: TRBJ2-7
CDR3 protein: CASRTSGSDYEQYF

clone size: -
CDR3 length: 14
V gene: TRBV29-1
J gene: TRBJ1-1
CDR3 protein: CSDQGYSMNTEAFF

clone size: -
CDR3 length: 15
V gene: TRBV18
J gene: TRBJ2-7
CDR3 protein: CASSQKPGTEREQYF

clone size: -
CDR3 length: 16
V gene: TRBV5-4
J gene: TRBJ1-5
CDR3 protein: CASSLGDRDLPQPQHF

clone size: -
CDR3 length: 12
V gene: TRBV6-4
J gene: TRBJ2-7
CDR3 protein: CASSDSTRGKYF

clone size: -
CDR3 length: 18
V gene: TRBV2
J gene: TRBJ2-3
CDR3 protein: CASLRGVLAGPRTDTQYF

clone size: -
CDR3 length: 13
V gene: TRBV9
J gene: TRBJ2-6
CDR3 protein: CASSVSGANVLTF

clone size: few
CDR3 length: 14
V gene: TRBV10-2
J gene: TRBJ1-1
CDR3 protein: CASSRTGTNTEAFF

clone size: -
CDR3 length: 13
V gene: TRBV12-3/TRBV12-4
J gene: TRBJ1-2
CDR3 protein: CASSPTGYYGYTF

clone size: -
CDR3 length: 15
V gene: TRBV4-1
J gene: TRBJ2-7
CDR3 protein: CASSHSDRGNYEQYF

clone size: -
CDR3 length: 14
V gene: TRBV6-5
J gene: TRBJ1-1
CDR3 protein: CASMGQGAYTEAFF

clone size: -
CDR3 length: 16
V gene: TRBV5-6
J gene: TRBJ2-2
CDR3 protein: CASSLGPSSNTGELFF

clone size: few
CDR3 length: 15
V gene: TRBV9
J gene: TRBJ1-6
CDR3 protein: CASSVAGGLYSPLHF

clone size: -
CDR3 length: 15
V gene: TRBV7-9
J gene: TRBJ2-7
CDR3 protein: CASSQTSGGYYEQYF

clone size: -
CDR3 length: 13
V gene: TRBV27
J gene: TRBJ1-2
CDR3 protein: CASEGQGGGGYTF

clone size: -
CDR3 length: 14
V gene: TRBV6-6
J gene: TRBJ1-5
CDR3 protein: CASSYPERDQPQHF

clone size: -
CDR3 length: 12
V gene: TRBV27
J gene: TRBJ2-3
CDR3 protein: CASSPYTDTQYF

clone size: -
CDR3 length: 14
V gene: TRBV5-1
J gene: TRBJ1-2
CDR3 protein: CASRPGTGNYGYTF

clone size: -
CDR3 length: 16
V gene: TRBV4-3
J gene: TRBJ1-3
CDR3 protein: CASSQGTFSSGNTIYF

clone size: once
CDR3 length: 14
V gene: TRBV27
J gene: TRBJ2-1
CDR3 protein: CASSRRQGYNEQFF

clone size: -
CDR3 length: 16
V gene: TRBV11-3
J gene: TRBJ2-5
CDR3 protein: CASSLGLGGSAETQYF

clone size: -
CDR3 length: 13
V gene: TRBV7-9
J gene: TRBJ1-1
CDR3 protein: CASSYVGNTEAFF

clone size: -
CDR3 length: 15
V gene: TRBV4-1
J gene: TRBJ1-1
CDR3 protein: CASSQGDRGVGEAFF

clone size: -
CDR3 length: 17
V gene: TRBV11-2
J gene: TRBJ1-2
CDR3 protein: CASRLPGQGGANYGYTF

clone size: -
CDR3 length: 14
V gene: TRBV19
J gene: TRBJ1-1
CDR3 protein: CASGKGGTGTEAFF

clone size: once
CDR3 length: 18
V gene: TRBV7-2
J gene: TRBJ1-1
CDR3 protein: CASSLVAMGQGGSTEAFF

clone size: -
CDR3 length: 11
V gene: TRBV28
J gene: TRBJ2-1
CDR3 protein: CASSLAHEQFF

clone size: -
CDR3 length: 19
V gene: TRBV27
J gene: TRBJ1-6
CDR3 protein: CASSLSSPEGLGYNSPLHF

clone size: few
CDR3 length: 13
V gene: TRBV7-3
J gene: TRBJ1-4
CDR3 protein: CASSWDSGEKLFF

clone size: -
CDR3 length: 13
V gene: TRBV5-6
J gene: TRBJ2-1
CDR3 protein: CASSLGGGYEQFF

clone size: -
CDR3 length: 15
V gene: TRBV27
J gene: TRBJ2-2
CDR3 protein: CASSRQGRGAGELFF

clone size: -
CDR3 length: 15
V gene: TRBV4-1
J gene: TRBJ2-5
CDR3 protein: CASSQGELVGETQYF

clone size: -
CDR3 length: 12
V gene: TRBV29-1
J gene: TRBJ1-1
CDR3 protein: CSVTPYYTKAFF

clone size: -
CDR3 length: 12
V gene: TRBV29-1
J gene: TRBJ1-2
CDR3 protein: CSVSGGGYGYTF